This entry describes one T cell receptor beta chain. The antigen remains unidentified. This sample is part of a study of beta chain features in type 1 diabetes. Per donor, one heparinised blood draw averaged around 110 mL. The CDR3 loop spans 16 amino acids. From germline, CDR1 is MDHEN and CDR2 SYDVKM. V was clipped by 3 bases and J by 5 bases; unmatched bases: 6. Since all of the isolated RNA was reverse transcribed, expressed TCRB transcripts were what got sequenced. The table came from immunoSEQ multiplex PCR; TCRdb's copy has only in-frame clones and leaves some out. Of under 500,000 clones listed, about 32% are singletons. Regarding the study as a whole: More deletions and fewer insertions at VDJ junctions were found in patients with type 1 diabetes.

The sequenced sample was naive CD4+ T cells from blood. The J gene is TRBJ2-7, the V gene TRBV28, with TRBD2 identical over 14 bases. The sequence came from a man aged 18 to 29 in good health. CDR3 bases: TGTGCCAGCAGTTTCGGGACTAGCGGGAGCTGGAACGAGCAGTACTTC. Residues: CASSFGTSGSWNEQYF.